A single sample is the source of the 18 T cell receptor beta chains below, sequenced in a study of blood T cell repertoires in COVID-19 (dated by TCRdb to the early 2020s). To prepare the library, the immunoSEQ multiplex PCR assay was applied. TCRdb carries this immuneACCESS record with in-frame sequences only. Its versions omit some clonotypes, under half of them owing to an unresolved V gene in the studies checked, with the rest unexplained. In this sample the table shows 75,000 to 100,000 clones, about 76% of which occur a single time. The top ten constitute about 10% of the sample. The specimen was peripheral blood. The receptors were sampled from a woman older than 75 with acute or convalescent COVID-19.

This sequence joins TRBV19 and TRBJ2-1, with a tentative D call TRBD1 (6 bases). The germline CDR1 and CDR2 sequences are LNHDA and SQIVND (reference sequence). V was trimmed by 7 bases and J by 0 bases, leaving 25 bases between them. This CDR3 spans 19 amino acids. CDR3 sequence reads: CASTPTGQGFPRSYNEQFF. CDR3 bases: TGTGCCAGTACCCCAACGGGGCAGGGGTTTCCTCGCTCCTACAATGAGCAGTTCTTC.

The chain employs TRBV4-1 and TRBJ1-3; TRBD1 might be the D (6 bases). Trimming took off 6 bases at V and 8 bases at J, with 17 bases between the two ends. This CDR3 is built from 14 residues. CDR1 and CDR2 (germline): MGHRA, YSYEKL. The CDR3 DNA sequence: TGCGCCAGCAGACCCGGACAGCCTGGGGACACCATATATTTT. Residues: CASRPGQPGDTIYF.

The V and J genes are TRBV5-1 and TRBJ2-2; weak D call: TRBD1 (8 bases). The CDR3 has 15 amino acids. The germline V and J ends were trimmed by 4 bases and 9 bases, with 19 bases remaining between them. Germline CDR1 SGHRS, CDR2 YFSETQ. Here the CDR3 DNA reads TGCGCCAGCAGCCAGGACAGGGAGGGGACCCGGGAGCTGTTTTTT. Translation: CASSQDREGTRELFF.

The chain recombines TRBV5-6 with TRBJ1-2, with 7 positions matching TRBD1. The CDR3 has 14 residues. V dropped 2 bases and J dropped 2; count of bases not matched to a gene: 3. Germline V CDR1 and CDR2: SGHDT, YYEEEE. In DNA, the CDR3 is TGTGCCAGCAGCTTACAGGGGATGAACTATGGCTACACCTTC. This codes for CASSLQGMNYGYTF.

The rearrangement uses TRBV19 and TRBJ2-7; D call uncertain. This CDR3 comprises 14 residues. CDR1 and CDR2 (germline): LNHDA, SQIVND (reference sequence). V was pared by 8 bases and J by 0 bases, with 14 bases between. This chain's CDR3 is CASYKKESSYEQYF. The CDR3 DNA reads TGTGCCAGTTATAAAAAGGAGAGCTCCTACGAGCAGTACTTC.

The rearrangement uses TRBV7-8 and TRBJ1-6; 8 positions agree with TRBD1. The CDR3 runs 16 residues. J gave up 7 bases and V 2 bases, and 7 bases lay outside the gene matches. Per germline, CDR1 SGHVS and CDR2 FQNEAQ. The CDR3 coding sequence is TGTGCCAGCAGCTTAACACAGGACAGGGTGAATTCACCCCTCCACTTT. It yields the protein CASSLTQDRVNSPLHF.

V usage is TRBV11-1 and J usage is TRBJ2-4, with 7 bases aligning to TRBD2. The CDR3 spans 14 residues. V lost 5 bases, J lost 7 bases, and 8 bases stayed unmatched. The germline gives CDR1 SGHAT, CDR2 FQDESV (reference sequence). CDR3 DNA sequence: TGTGCCAGCAGCCCTACGGGGGGTTTGAACATTCAGTACTTC. This sequence encodes CASSPTGGLNIQYF.

The chain recombines TRBV6-2 or TRBV6-3 with TRBJ1-3, with 8 bases matching TRBD1. Trimming at V came to 5 bases and at J to 0 bases, leaving 9 bases not matched to a gene. Germline V gene lookup returns CDR1 MNHEY and CDR2 SVGEGT. This CDR3 has 17 residues. CDR3: CASSASGTGSSGNTIYF. CDR3 nucleotide sequence: TGTGCCAGCAGTGCCTCCGGGACAGGAAGCTCTGGAAACACCATATATTTT.

V gene TRBV9 combines with J gene TRBJ2-1, with 10 bases lining up with TRBD2. The CDR3 is made up of 15 amino acids. The germline V gene encodes CDR1 SGDLS and CDR2 YYNGEE. J was trimmed by 3 bases and V by 2 bases; bases with no gene match: 2. The CDR3 DNA is TGTGCCAGCAGCGTCTGGACTAGCGGCTACAATGAGCAGTTCTTC. It is translated as CASSVWTSGYNEQFF.

The J gene is TRBJ1-3, the V gene TRBV29-1; 8 positions match TRBD1. V shed 6 bases, J shed 4 bases, and the junction held 2 bases outside the gene matches. CDR3 length equals 12 residues. Germline-derived CDR1 and CDR2 are SQVTM and ANQGSEA. The CDR3 DNA reads as TGCAGCGTACAGGGGGACGGAAACACCATATATTTT. Translated, it gives CSVQGDGNTIYF.

The CDR3 protein is CASSPGGRNYGYTF. The CDR3 DNA reads TGTGCCAGCTCTCCGGGGGGGCGGAACTATGGCTACACCTTC. The chain links TRBV18 to TRBJ1-2; TRBD1 might be the D (6 bases). The CDR3 runs 14 residues. Trimming shortened V by 6 bases and J by 2 bases, and 13 bases separated the two germline ends. Germline CDR1 is KGHSH and CDR2 is LQKENI.

The chain employs TRBV30 and TRBJ1-6; the D is unclear. The CDR3 length is 18 residues. V gave up 0 bases and J gave up 0 bases, with 15 bases separating them. The germline CDR1 and CDR2 sequences are GTSNPN and SVGIG (reference sequence). The DNA for the CDR3 is TGTGCCTGGAGTGTACCGAAGAGGCCGAGCTCCTATAATTCACCCCTCCACTTT. Translated: CAWSVPKRPSSYNSPLHF.

The J gene is TRBJ1-5, the V gene TRBV30; D might be TRBD1 (5 bases). Per germline, CDR1 GTSNPN and CDR2 SVGIG (reference sequence). The V end lost 3 bases, the J end lost 5 bases, and 11 bases lay between the germline ends. The CDR3 runs 13 residues. The CDR3 DNA sequence: TGTGCCTGGAGCCTCCAGGGTTATCAGCCCCAGCATTTT. Amino acid sequence: CAWSLQGYQPQHF.

The chain links TRBV30 to TRBJ1-2, with 7 positions matching TRBD1. Germline CDR1 GTSNPN, CDR2 SVGIG (reference sequence). V was clipped by 3 bases and J by 12 bases; unmatched bases: 7. This CDR3 is built from 11 residues. CDR3 loop: CAWSRDSRDTF. CDR3 sequence (DNA): TGTGCCTGGAGCAGGGACAGCCGGGACACCTTC.

The chain is built from TRBV4-1 and TRBJ1-4, with 9 positions matching TRBD1. V lost 3 bases to trimming and J lost 3 bases; unmatched junction nucleotides: 8. The CDR3 has 17 residues. The germline gives CDR1 MGHRA, CDR2 YSYEKL. The CDR3 bases are TGCGCCAGCAGCCATGTCCCGGGACAGGGTTCTAATGAAAAACTGTTTTTT. Protein: CASSHVPGQGSNEKLFF.

The gene calls are TRBV7-2 and TRBJ1-5; D gene uncertain. Germline loops: CDR1 SGHTA, CDR2 FQGNSA. This CDR3 is 13 amino acids long. Trimming took off 5 bases at V and 1 base at J, with 6 bases between the two ends. CDR3 loop: CASSLSSNQPQHF. DNA of the CDR3: TGTGCCAGCAGCCTAAGCAGCAATCAGCCCCAGCATTTT.

The chain joins TRBV5-4 to TRBJ2-5, with 10 bases fitting TRBD2. CDR3 size: 15 residues. With 0 bases clipped from V and 3 bases from J, the junction kept 2 bases outside the gene matches. Germline V gives CDR1 SGHNT, CDR2 YYREEE (reference sequence). DNA for the CDR3: TGTGCCAGCAGCTTGGTCCTAGCGGGGGAAGAGACCCAGTACTTC. This codes for CASSLVLAGEETQYF.

V usage is TRBV7-2 and J usage is TRBJ1-5; D gene ambiguous. With 3 bases removed from V and 5 bases from J, the gap between germline ends came to 5 bases. The germline CDR1 and CDR2 sequences are SGHTA and FQGNSA. This CDR3 region has 12 residues. The CDR3 coding sequence is TGTGCCAGCAGCTTCGACTATCAGCCCCAGCATTTT. Its protein is CASSFDYQPQHF.